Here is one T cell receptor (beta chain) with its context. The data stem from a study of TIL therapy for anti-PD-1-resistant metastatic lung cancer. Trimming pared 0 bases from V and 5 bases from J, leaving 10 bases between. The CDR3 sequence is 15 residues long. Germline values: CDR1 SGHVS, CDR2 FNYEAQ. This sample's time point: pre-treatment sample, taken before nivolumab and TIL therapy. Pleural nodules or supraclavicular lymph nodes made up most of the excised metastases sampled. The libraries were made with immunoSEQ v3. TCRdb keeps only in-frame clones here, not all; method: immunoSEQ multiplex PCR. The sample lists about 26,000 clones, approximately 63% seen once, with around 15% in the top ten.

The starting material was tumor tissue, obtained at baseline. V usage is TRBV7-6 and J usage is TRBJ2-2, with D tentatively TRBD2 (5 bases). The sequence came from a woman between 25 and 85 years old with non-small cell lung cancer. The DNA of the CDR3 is TGTGCCAGCAGCTTAGCGAGGGCGGAAACCGGGGAGCTGTTTTTT. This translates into CASSLARAETGELFF. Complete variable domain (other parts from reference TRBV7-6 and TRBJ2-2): GAGVSQSPRYKVTKRGQDVALRCDPISGHVSLYWYRQALGQGPEFLTYFNYEAQQDKSGLPNDRFSAERPEGSISTLTIQRTEQRDSAMYRCASSLARAETGELFFGEGSRLTVL.